Each of the 23 T cell receptor beta chains below was sequenced from the same sample in a study of blood T cell repertoires in COVID-19 (TCRdb year 2020). Library preparation was by the immunoSEQ multiplex PCR assay. The immuneACCESS repertoire file appears here via TCRdb, limited to in-frame rearrangements. These files lack a portion of the clones; in checked studies, under half of the deficit traces to unresolved V genes, and the cause of the others is not known. Present in this sample are 130,000 or so clones, approximately 88% of which were seen just once. The ten largest make up more than 2% of the sample. The sequencing sample was made of peripheral blood. The receptors derive from a man in his 70s with active COVID-19.

V usage is TRBV27 and J usage is TRBJ1-2; the D is unclear. Germline V gene lookup returns CDR1 MNHEY and CDR2 SMNVEV (reference sequence). The CDR3 runs to 11 residues. V shed 7 bases and J shed 8 bases, with 11 bases lying between them. CDR3 residues: CASKGGSGYTF. In DNA, the CDR3 is TGTGCCAGCAAAGGAGGTTCCGGCTACACCTTC.

The chain uses TRBV29-1 and TRBJ2-3; 8 positions agree with TRBD2. Looked up from germline, CDR1 is SQVTM and CDR2 is ANQGSEA. This CDR3 spans 13 amino acids. Trimming cost V 8 bases and J 3 bases; bases outside gene matches: 7. CDR3 sequence (DNA): TGCAGCTCAAGCGGGAGAGTGACAGATACGCAGTATTTT. Translating it yields CSSSGRVTDTQYF.

The rearrangement links TRBV18 to TRBJ1-4; a possible D gene is TRBD1 (6 bases). V dropped 2 bases and J dropped 8 bases, with 15 bases sitting between them. Germline assignment: CDR1 KGHSH and CDR2 LQKENI. CDR3 length: 15 residues. CDR3 nucleotide sequence: TGTGCCAGCTCACCAACTCAGGGGTGGCAAGAAAAACTGTTTTTT. This encodes CASSPTQGWQEKLFF.

The chain carries TRBV3-1 (or the pseudogene TRBV3-2) and TRBJ2-1; 8 nucleotides match TRBD2. This CDR3 comprises 15 residues. Trimming removed 7 bases from V and 8 bases from J; junction bases left unmatched: 13. Per the germline V gene, CDR1 is LGHDT and CDR2 is YNNKEL (reference sequence). CDR3 nucleotide sequence: TGTGCCAGCATCTCCGGGACTAGTGGGATGGATGAGCAGTTCTTC. It encodes CASISGTSGMDEQFF.

Concerning this clone itself: Other DNA sequences in the same sample also yield this CDR3. V and J are TRBV3-1 (or the pseudogene TRBV3-2) and TRBJ2-7; 7 positions agree with TRBD2. V shed 1 base, J shed 1 base, and the junction held 1 base outside the gene matches. The CDR3 runs to 14 residues. CDR1 and CDR2 from the germline V gene are LGHDT and YNNKEL (reference sequence). CDR3 nucleotides: TGTGCCAGCAGCCAAGGGGGGGGTTCCTACGAGCAGTACTTC. Translation gives CASSQGGGSYEQYF.

This chain connects TRBV5-5 to TRBJ2-3, with D possibly TRBD2 on 6 matching bases. Per the germline V gene, CDR1 is SGHKS and CDR2 is YYEKEE (reference sequence). V lost 5 bases and J lost 2, with 15 bases in between. The CDR3 is made up of 15 amino acids. The CDR3 DNA sequence: TGTGCCAGCAGTGGCCAGCAGCGGGCCACAGATACGCAGTATTTT. Translation: CASSGQQRATDTQYF.

The chain uses TRBV5-8 and TRBJ1-3; the D gene is possibly TRBD1 (5 bases). There are 15 residues in the CDR3. V lost 3 bases and J 2 bases, leaving 12 bases between the germline ends. The germline V gene has CDR1 SGHTS and CDR2 YDEGEE. CDR3 amino acids: CASSWGVFAGNTIYF. The CDR3 region has the DNA TGTGCCAGCAGCTGGGGGGTATTTGCTGGAAACACCATATATTTT.

The rearrangement links TRBV6-5 to TRBJ1-3; 7 bases map to TRBD1. CDR1 and CDR2 (germline): MNHEY, SVGAGI. CDR3 length: 14 residues. J gave up 5 bases and V 8 bases, and 9 bases lay outside the gene matches. The DNA for the CDR3 is TGTGCCAGCGTCCTACCAGGGGGGAGAAACACCATATATTTT. The encoded protein is CASVLPGGRNTIYF.

The chain has TRBV19 and TRBJ1-5, with D hard to call. CDR1 and CDR2 from the germline V gene are LNHDA and SQIVND (reference sequence). The ends were cut back, 0 bases at V and 6 bases at J, with 12 bases in the middle. The CDR3 contains 15 residues. CDR3 coding DNA: TGTGCCAGTAGTATAGAGGGCGGGTGGGGTCAGCCCCAGCATTTT. Encoded protein: CASSIEGGWGQPQHF.

The chain combines TRBV27 with TRBJ2-1; 7 positions agree with TRBD2. The ends lost 8 bases at V and 4 bases at J; junction bases unmatched: 23. The V gene's germline CDR1 is MNHEY and CDR2 SMNVEV (reference sequence). The CDR3 has 19 amino acids. The CDR3 region is CASGDRVLVPAGYYNEQFF. The CDR3 nucleotides read TGTGCCAGCGGTGATAGGGTTCTGGTACCAGCGGGATATTACAATGAGCAGTTCTTC.

V is TRBV24-1 and J is TRBJ2-1; a weak D match, TRBD2 (6 bases). Germline V lookup: CDR1 KGHDR, CDR2 SFDVKD. The CDR3 runs to 17 residues. Trimming took 3 bases from V and 7 from J, leaving 21 bases between them. The CDR3 is CATSDGGWAAQKNEQFF. The CDR3, as DNA: TGTGCCACCAGTGATGGGGGGTGGGCAGCCCAAAAAAATGAGCAGTTCTTC.

This rearrangement joins TRBV27 to TRBJ1-1, with 10 bases aligning to TRBD1. Looked up from germline, CDR1 is MNHEY and CDR2 is SMNVEV (reference sequence). V gave up 6 bases and J gave up 3 bases; unmatched junction bases: 1. The CDR3 sequence is 13 residues long. The CDR3 sequence is CASRGQGYTEAFF. As DNA, the CDR3 is TGTGCCAGCAGGGGACAGGGGTACACTGAAGCTTTCTTT.

V and J are TRBV2 and TRBJ2-7; 9 bases map to TRBD2. The germline gives CDR1 SNHLY, CDR2 FYNNEI. Trimming cost V 8 bases and J 0 bases; bases outside gene matches: 8. The CDR3 totals 15 residues. Here the CDR3 reads CASHGSGRSSYEQYF. Written as DNA, the CDR3 is TGTGCCAGCCACGGGAGCGGGAGGAGCTCCTACGAGCAGTACTTC.

V usage is TRBV16 and J usage is TRBJ2-7, with TRBD2 matching 7 bases. This CDR3 contains 15 residues. J was trimmed by 0 bases and V by 6 bases; bases with no gene match: 8. The germline V gene encodes CDR1 KGHSY and CDR2 FQNENV. CDR3: CASRIFPGGSYEQYF. The CDR3 DNA reads TGTGCCAGCAGGATATTCCCGGGGGGCTCCTACGAGCAGTACTTC. The full variable domain, completed using reference TRBV16 and TRBJ2-7, is GEEVAQTPKHLVRGEGQKAKLYCAPIKGHSYVFWYQQVLKNEFKFLISFQNENVFDETGMPKERFSAKCLPNSPCSLEIQATKLEDSAVYFCASRIFPGGSYEQYFGPGTRLTVT.

This clone was seen only once. This chain uses TRBV7-8 with TRBJ1-5; D unclear. This CDR3 has 14 residues. Trimming cost V 5 bases and J 2 bases, with 10 bases left between them. Germline loops: CDR1 SGHVS, CDR2 FQNEAQ. In nucleotides, the CDR3 is TGTGCCAGCAGCCCGAACGGAGGCAATCAGCCCCAGCATTTT. Its protein product is CASSPNGGNQPQHF.

This chain links TRBV6-5 with TRBJ1-1, with 8 positions matching TRBD1. The CDR3 consists of 15 residues. Germline CDR1 and CDR2: MNHEY and SVGAGI. J was trimmed by 8 bases and V by 2 bases; bases with no gene match: 10. CDR3 residues: CASSYRPDRAVEAFF. Here the CDR3 DNA reads TGTGCCAGCAGTTACCGCCCGGACAGGGCCGTGGAAGCTTTCTTT.

The chain is built from TRBV24-1 and TRBJ2-5; 10 bases match TRBD1. Germline-derived CDR1 and CDR2 are KGHDR and SFDVKD. V lost 3 bases, J lost 5 bases, and 5 bases stayed unmatched. CDR3 length: 15 residues. The CDR3 region is CATSDPGQGLETQYF. The DNA for the CDR3 is TGTGCCACCAGTGATCCGGGACAGGGGTTGGAGACCCAGTACTTC.

The chain couples TRBV28 to TRBJ2-1, with a weak D call TRBD2 (5 bases). The CDR3 has 13 residues. V lost 7 bases, J lost 6 bases, and 13 bases lay in between. CDR1 MDHEN and CDR2 SYDVKM come from the germline V gene. The chain's CDR3 is CASTLIGSNEQFF. In nucleotides, the CDR3 is TGTGCCAGCACCCTTATAGGGAGCAATGAGCAGTTCTTC.

The chain carries TRBV5-4 and TRBJ1-4, with D uncertain. This CDR3 has 12 amino acids. The germline CDR1 and CDR2 sequences are SGHNT and YYREEE (reference sequence). Trimming took 3 bases from V and 6 from J, leaving 6 bases between them. This CDR3 reads CASSSLDEKLFF. The CDR3 coding sequence is TGTGCCAGCAGCTCATTAGATGAAAAACTGTTTTTT. The entire variable domain, with the rest obtained from reference TRBV5-4 and TRBJ1-4, is as follows: ETGVTQSPTHLIKTRGQQVTLRCSSQSGHNTVSWYQQALGQGPQFIFQYYREEENGRGNFPPRFSGLQFPNYSSELNVNALELDDSALYLCASSSLDEKLFFGSGTQLSVL.

The chain is built from TRBV9 and TRBJ2-3; tentatively, D is TRBD2 (5 bases). Trimming shortened V by 5 bases and J by 4 bases, and 17 bases separated the two germline ends. There are 15 residues in the CDR3. Germline V gene lookup returns CDR1 SGDLS and CDR2 YYNGEE. The DNA for the CDR3 is TGTGCCAGCAGTGAGGGTTGGGGATTATCAGATACGCAGTATTTT. As protein: CASSEGWGLSDTQYF.

This clone came up once. The rearrangement joins TRBV6-5 to TRBJ2-1; a possible D gene is TRBD2 (6 bases). The CDR3 length is 14 residues. Germline CDR1 reads MNHEY; CDR2 reads SVGAGI. Deletions cut 2 bases from V and 5 bases from J, with 10 bases between. The CDR3 DNA follows: TGTGCCAGCAGTTACGAGGGAGGAAACAATGAGCAGTTCTTC. Its translation is CASSYEGGNNEQFF.

The J gene is TRBJ2-5, the V gene TRBV2; TRBD1 agrees at 7 bases. The ends lost 5 bases at V and 3 bases at J; junction bases unmatched: 3. The CDR3 has 13 amino acids. The germline gives CDR1 SNHLY, CDR2 FYNNEI. CDR3 bases: TGTGCCAGCAGTTTCGGACAGGAAGAGACCCAGTACTTC. Translation gives CASSFGQEETQYF.

This chain uses TRBV18 with TRBJ1-3; tentatively, D is TRBD1 (6 bases). Germline V gene sequence: CDR1 KGHSH, CDR2 LQKENI. V lost 1 base and J lost 1, with 8 bases in between. This CDR3 has 15 amino acids. CDR3 coding DNA: TGTGCCAGCTCACCACTCGGACAGTCTGGAAACACCATATATTTT. Its translation: CASSPLGQSGNTIYF. The full variable domain, in which reference TRBV18 and TRBJ1-3 provide the parts outside the CDR3, is NAGVMQNPRHLVRRRGQEARLRCSPMKGHSHVYWYRQLPEEGLKFMVYLQKENIIDESGMPKERFSAEFPKEGPSILRIQQVVRGDSAAYFCASSPLGQSGNTIYFGEGSWLTVV.